This TCR beta chain stems from a study of cytomegalovirus exposure and HLA in healthy donors. Concerning this clone: Its antigen is unknown.

This PCR relied on a set of 60 Vbeta primers and 13 Jbeta primers. Produced via immunoSEQ multiplex PCR; TCRdb's table is partial and in-frame only. The table has some 180,000 clones, roughly 74% seen once. Study-wide points: According to a later analysis, most TCR beta chains associated with CMV appeared HLA-restricted. Across HLA loci, a later analysis found differing TCR association rates, with DRB1 most and HLA-C fewest. What a later analysis showed was that several of the most significant clusters appeared linked to common viral pathogens. CMV serostatus was the sole immune exposure information available.

Per the germline V gene, CDR1 is SGDLS and CDR2 is YYNGEE. The V and J ends lost 5 bases and 8 bases, in that order; junction bases with no gene match: 9. CDR3 size: 13 residues. The J gene is TRBJ1-2, the V gene TRBV9; the match to TRBD1 covers 7 bases. The TCR sequence derives from a female donor in good health and CMV-seronegative. The sequenced sample consisted of PBMCs. CDR3 region: CASSTRGRRGYTF. CDR3 bases: TGTGCCAGCAGTACGAGGGGGCGTCGGGGCTACACCTTC. Full variable domain (remainder filled in from reference TRBV9 and TRBJ1-2): DSGVTQTPKHLITATGQRVTLRCSPRSGDLSVYWYQQSLDQGLQFLIQYYNGEERAKGNILERFSAQQFPDLHSELNLSSLELGDSALYFCASSTRGRRGYTFGSGTRLTVV.